This TCR beta chain emerged from a study of identical twins. General study points: Interpretation of the results relied on cross-sectional statistical analysis and not on following the same donors. Models predicted too little out-of-frame TCR alpha sharing in monozygotic twins. Carriage of fewer insertions was seen in abundant cord blood beta clonotypes, whereas memory repertoires showed none.

This clonotype was seen a handful of times. Its antigen is as yet unknown. Germline loops: CDR1 SGHKS, CDR2 YYEKEE (reference sequence). V gave up 0 bases and J gave up 0 bases, with 9 bases separating them. The CDR3 length is 15 residues. Template switching added a universal primer binding site, and final cDNA carried unique molecular identifiers. TCRdb redid the calling of the 5' RACE reads with MiXCR, one entry per CDR3 protein. This sample has roughly 250,000 distinct CDR3 sequences, with roughly 7% found just once. These same records also appear under a second study, on yellow fever vaccine responses in identical twins.

This clonotype was obtained from a woman aged 18-30 years in good health. Sequencing was done on a sample of memory (CD45RO+) T cells sorted from blood. The V gene is TRBV5-5, the J gene TRBJ1-2; D remains ambiguous. This CDR3 is CASSLASAANYGYTF. CDR3 in DNA: TGTGCCAGCAGCTTGGCTTCGGCAGCTAACTATGGCTACACCTTC. Variable domain in full (rest from reference TRBV5-5 and TRBJ1-2): DAGVTQSPTHLIKTRGQQVTLRCSPISGHKSVSWYQQVLGQGPQFIFQYYEKEERGRGNFPDRFSARQFPNYSSELNVNALLLGDSALYLCASSLASAANYGYTFGSGTRLTVV.